This T cell receptor beta chain was recovered during a study of blood T cell repertoires in COVID-19. Study-wide background: The samples span acute and convalescent COVID-19 from the United States, Italy and Spain. The analysed material was cDNA or gDNA that came from T cells, B-cell-depleted T cells, or PBMCs.

Sequenced by immunoSEQ multiplex PCR; TCRdb stores in-frame clones only, minus some. The sample consists of roughly 150,000 clones, approximately 90% of them appearing once. Between the trimmed V and J ends, which lost 0 bases and 2 bases, there was a span of 9 bases. The V gene's germline CDR1 is MNHEY and CDR2 SVGAGI. CDR3 size: 15 residues. This clonotype was obtained from a man aged 50 or older who had recovered from COVID-19. Sequencing was done on a sample of peripheral blood. The chain links TRBV6-5 to TRBJ2-3; D is uncertain. The CDR3 DNA sequence: TGTGCCAGCAGTTACTCAGTTGGGCTCACAGATACGCAGTATTTT. It specifies CASSYSVGLTDTQYF.